This T cell receptor (beta chain) was captured in a study of T cell repertoires in cytomegalovirus infection. Study details: Peptides in the study included HLA-C-restricted and HLA-B-restricted CMV epitopes. Matching HLA type, along with CMV infection, was indicated by public TCR beta signatures. Study-level points and caveats: HLA-C-restricted, CMV-specific TCR beta clonotypes were dominant ex vivo. The study identified carriers of CMV plus the relevant HLA from cumulative public TCR beta family frequency.

TCRdb reprocessed the reads via MiXCR and lists one record per CDR3 protein. The table includes just under 500,000 distinct CDR3 sequences, 25% to 35% detected once. Remarks on this clonotype: Its specificity is not known.

The CDR3 sequence is 15 residues long. V shed 5 bases, J shed 4 bases, and the junction held 6 bases outside the gene matches. CDR1 and CDR2 (germline): MNHEY, SMNVEV (reference sequence). The source is a human donor in good health (CMV status not recorded). Some clones in this sample may be carry-over from other donors' samples. This material consisted of cultured PBMCs, taken from culture after CMV antigen stimulation. This rearrangement joins TRBV27 to TRBJ2-4; 9 bases are a match to TRBD1. The CDR3 region is CASSPRDRAKNIQYF. CDR3 coding DNA: TGTGCCAGCAGTCCCCGGGACAGGGCTAAAAACATTCAGTACTTC.